This T cell receptor beta chain was observed in a study of blood T cell repertoires in COVID-19. The wider study: From T cells, B-cell-depleted T cells, or PBMCs came the material, which was cDNA or gDNA.

In the study's own analysis: Amplified reference gene primers provided the basis for estimating nucleated cell counts. TCRdb's table, derived via immunoSEQ multiplex PCR, lists solely in-frame clones and lacks some. V, J and clone size are taken as reported in that table, and D and trimming were inferred from the DNA itself. Of over 10,000 clones detected, nearly 90% appear once; the ten largest clones hold roughly 20%. The germline V and J ends were trimmed by 2 bases and 6 bases, with 14 bases remaining between them. Germline lookup yields CDR1 SGHVS and CDR2 FQNEAQ. The CDR3 covers 14 residues. The sequence was collected from a human donor with active COVID-19. The donor label of this sample is uncertain. Sample: peripheral blood. This rearrangement joins TRBV7-8 to TRBJ2-7, with D possibly being TRBD1 (7 bases). The CDR3 coding sequence is TGTGCCAGCAGCTTACCAGGGGGGCTGGTCGAGCAGTACTTC. Translating it yields CASSLPGGLVEQYF.